These 29 T cell receptor beta chains were sequenced from one sample in a study of shared clonotypes between healthy human individuals. The data were produced by immunoSEQ multiplex PCR, yet TCRdb's version contains in-frame clones alone and is incomplete. The table shows approximately 2,000,000 clones, with around 93% occurring only once. The source material was naive CD4+ T cells from PBMCs. Subset reported: CD45RA+ positively selected. Receptor source: a man aged 18 to 35 in good health. Some clones in this sample may be carry-over from other donors' samples.

Of note for this clone: Other DNA sequences in the sample encode the same CDR3. The DNA for the CDR3 is TGTGCCAGCAGCTTACTGTCGCAAGAGACCCAGTACTTC. It translates to CASSLLSQETQYF. The chain carries TRBV7-3 and TRBJ2-5, with D hard to call. CDR1 SGHTA and CDR2 FQGTGA come from the germline V gene. V lost 2 bases and J lost 2, with 6 bases in between. CDR3 size: 13 residues.

V usage is TRBV11-1 and J usage is TRBJ2-3, with 10 positions matching TRBD2. Germline V gene lookup returns CDR1 SGHAT and CDR2 FQDESV (reference sequence). CDR3 length equals 16 residues. The V gene end was trimmed by 5 bases and the J gene end by 0 bases; junction bases not matched to a gene: 5. As DNA, the CDR3 is TGTGCCAGCAGCATGGGACTAGCGCCTAGCACAGATACGCAGTATTTT. This sequence encodes CASSMGLAPSTDTQYF.

The rearrangement links TRBV5-1 to TRBJ2-7, with 13 bases fitting TRBD2. The CDR3 covers 16 residues. The V segment lost 3 bases and the J segment 0 bases; nucleotides outside the gene matches: 3. Per the germline V gene, CDR1 is SGHRS and CDR2 is YFSETQ. CDR3 nucleotide sequence: TGCGCCAGCAGCTGGACTAGCGGGAGCTTCTCCTACGAGCAGTACTTC. This encodes CASSWTSGSFSYEQYF.

The chain couples TRBV7-8 to TRBJ2-5; 7 bases are a match to TRBD1. V was pared by 8 bases and J by 2 bases, with 11 bases of the junction left unmatched. Germline lookup yields CDR1 SGHVS and CDR2 FQNEAQ. The CDR3 is made up of 15 amino acids. This chain's CDR3 is CASASTGTLQETQYF. The CDR3 region has the DNA TGTGCCAGCGCCTCGACAGGGACCCTTCAAGAGACCCAGTACTTC.

The V and J genes are TRBV7-8 and TRBJ2-2; TRBD2 matches at 10 bases. The CDR3 runs to 16 residues. Germline CDR1 and CDR2: SGHVS and FQNEAQ. V was clipped by 5 bases and J by 5 bases; unmatched bases: 8. The CDR3 DNA sequence: TGTGCCAGCAGCGCACGGGTAGCGGGAGGTACCGGGGAGCTGTTTTTT. Its translation is CASSARVAGGTGELFF. The complete variable domain, with remaining parts taken from reference TRBV7-8 and TRBJ2-2, reads GAGVSQSPRYKVAKRGQDVALRCDPISGHVSLFWYQQALGQGPEFLTYFQNEAQLDKSGLPSDRFFAERPEGSVSTLKIQRTQQEDSAVYLCASSARVAGGTGELFFGEGSRLTVL.

The chain uses TRBV5-1 and TRBJ1-1, with D possibly matching TRBD1 (5 bases). V lost 4 bases and J 10 bases, leaving 20 bases between the germline ends. This CDR3 region has 14 residues. The V gene's germline CDR1 is SGHRS and CDR2 YFSETQ. The chain's CDR3 is CASSPLAPSGGAFF. CDR3 bases: TGCGCCAGCAGCCCTCTGGCCCCTTCGGGGGGAGCTTTCTTT.

The CDR3 loop reads CASSVGPWEGSYEQYF. CDR3 nucleotides: TGTGCCAGCAGCGTAGGACCCTGGGAGGGCTCCTACGAGCAGTACTTC. The rearrangement links TRBV9 to TRBJ2-7, with 7 positions matching TRBD2. The V gene end was trimmed by 0 bases and the J gene end by 0 bases; junction bases not matched to a gene: 6. CDR3 length: 16 residues. The germline gives CDR1 SGDLS, CDR2 YYNGEE.

This chain links TRBV20-1 with TRBJ1-2; no clear D. The CDR3 runs 11 residues. The ends were cut back, 1 base at V and 9 bases at J, with 9 bases in the middle. The germline gives CDR1 DFQATT, CDR2 SNEGSKA (reference sequence). The CDR3 DNA is TGCAGTGCTAGAGGGCCGGGTAGCTACACCTTC. Protein sequence: CSARGPGSYTF.

The chain is built from TRBV11-2 and TRBJ2-7; 9 bases fit TRBD1. The J segment lost 4 bases and the V segment lost 5 bases, leaving 12 bases of the junction unmatched. Germline CDR1 and CDR2: SGHAT and FQNNGV. The CDR3 extends over 16 amino acids. The DNA of the CDR3 is TGTGCCAGCAGCGCCCTGGGACAGGGAGGGAGTTACGAGCAGTACTTC. Protein product: CASSALGQGGSYEQYF.

V gene TRBV4-1 combines with J gene TRBJ2-2; TRBD2 is a possible D gene (6 bases). Germline V gene sequence: CDR1 MGHRA, CDR2 YSYEKL. The CDR3 totals 14 residues. Trimming removed 4 bases at V and 1 base at J, with 7 bases between. The DNA for the CDR3 is TGCGCCAGCAGCCTGGGAGGGAACACCGGGGAGCTGTTTTTT. Translating gives CASSLGGNTGELFF.

J is TRBJ2-5 and V is TRBV2, with TRBD2 matching over 7 bases. V gave up 4 bases and J gave up 5 bases; unmatched junction bases: 10. CDR1 is SNHLY, CDR2 FYNNEI, per germline. The CDR3 spans 15 residues. CDR3 sequence: CASSADGRREETQYF. The DNA for the CDR3 is TGTGCCAGCAGTGCTGACGGGAGGAGAGAGGAGACCCAGTACTTC.

The chain employs TRBV18 and TRBJ2-2; possible D gene TRBD1, 5 bases. The germline CDR1 and CDR2 sequences are KGHSH and LQKENI. CDR3 length: 15 residues. Deletions cut 3 bases from V and 2 bases from J, with 10 bases between. CDR3 sequence: CASSPRTHNTGELFF. The DNA of the CDR3 is TGTGCCAGCTCACCGAGGACACATAACACCGGGGAGCTGTTTTTT.

This chain joins TRBV11-2 and TRBJ1-2, with D possibly being TRBD1 (5 bases). The CDR3 is 16 residues long. Germline-derived CDR1 and CDR2 are SGHAT and FQNNGV. The V end lost 1 base, the J end lost 0 bases, and 12 bases lay between the germline ends. CDR3 nucleotides: TGTGCCAGCAGCTTAGTTTCCGGGGCAGCTAACTATGGCTACACCTTC. Residues: CASSLVSGAANYGYTF.

The chain couples TRBV2 to TRBJ2-1; 9 bases fit TRBD2. The CDR3 totals 13 residues. Germline CDR1 SNHLY, CDR2 FYNNEI. V lost 6 bases to trimming and J lost 9 bases; unmatched junction nucleotides: 6. The CDR3 coding sequence is TGTGCCAGCAGAGGCGGGAGGGAGGGTGAGCAGTTCTTC. Protein product: CASRGGREGEQFF.

The chain recombines TRBV7-2 with TRBJ2-7, with 8 bases matching TRBD2. Trimming cost V 2 bases and J 5 bases; bases outside gene matches: 8. The CDR3 is 15 residues long. Looked up from germline, CDR1 is SGHTA and CDR2 is FQGNSA. The CDR3 region has the DNA TGTGCCAGCAGCTTAAATCCAGCGGGAGATAACGAGCAGTACTTC. This sequence encodes CASSLNPAGDNEQYF.

The gene calls are TRBV5-4 and TRBJ2-1; TRBD2 matches at 13 bases. Germline V gives CDR1 SGHNT, CDR2 YYREEE (reference sequence). This CDR3 region has 16 residues. V was pared by 4 bases and J by 2 bases, with 3 bases of the junction left unmatched. The CDR3 is CASSPGTSGTYNEQFF. The CDR3 DNA sequence: TGTGCCAGCAGCCCGGGGACTAGCGGGACCTACAATGAGCAGTTCTTC.

This chain joins TRBV6-9 and TRBJ2-7, with 8 positions matching TRBD1. The CDR3 is 16 residues long. Germline-derived CDR1 and CDR2 are MNHGY and SVAAGI. J lost 4 bases, V lost 7 bases, and 15 bases had no gene match. The CDR3 sequence is CASTRGWDRKFYEQYF. Written as DNA, the CDR3 is TGTGCCAGCACTCGGGGGTGGGACAGGAAGTTTTACGAGCAGTACTTC.

This clone has just one count. The gene calls are TRBV4-3 and TRBJ1-4; D may be TRBD1 (5 bases). Per the germline V gene, CDR1 is LGHNA and CDR2 is YSLEER. The V gene lost 0 bases and the J gene lost 3 bases, with 11 bases spanning the gap. The length of the CDR3 is 16 residues. The CDR3 region is CASSQEVRQSNEKLFF. CDR3 in DNA: TGCGCCAGCAGCCAAGAGGTCCGACAGTCTAATGAAAAACTGTTTTTT.

This clone was observed a single time. V is TRBV7-2 and J is TRBJ1-4; D is unclear. The CDR3 is 15 amino acids. Trimming took off 3 bases at V and 8 bases at J, with 16 bases between the two ends. Germline-derived CDR1 and CDR2 are SGHTA and FQGNSA. The CDR3 here is CASSFGGMRVEKLFF. The CDR3 DNA is TGTGCCAGCAGCTTTGGAGGCATGAGAGTCGAAAAACTGTTTTTT. Full variable domain (missing parts from reference TRBV7-2 and TRBJ1-4): GAGVSQSPSNKVTEKGKDVELRCDPISGHTALYWYRQSLGQGLEFLIYFQGNSAPDKSGLPSDRFSAERTGGSVSTLTIQRTQQEDSAVYLCASSFGGMRVEKLFFGSGTQLSVL.

The chain joins TRBV19 to TRBJ2-1; D not certain. The CDR3 spans 11 residues. From germline, CDR1 is LNHDA and CDR2 SQIVND (reference sequence). V lost 3 bases to trimming and J lost 9 bases, with 6 bases between them. The CDR3 loop reads CASSMVSEQFF. CDR3 coding DNA: TGTGCCAGTAGTATGGTGAGTGAGCAGTTCTTC.

Only one count was recorded for this clone. The chain uses TRBV4-2 and TRBJ2-7; 11 nucleotides line up with TRBD2. Germline V CDR1 and CDR2: LGHNA, YNFKEQ. V lost 1 base, J lost 6 bases, and 11 bases stayed unmatched. The CDR3 runs 17 residues. CDR3 loop: CASSQAVAGGPEGEQYF. The CDR3 region has the DNA TGTGCCAGCAGCCAAGCGGTAGCGGGAGGGCCGGAGGGCGAGCAGTACTTC.

This chain uses TRBV5-1 with TRBJ1-3; TRBD1 matches at 7 bases. There are 13 residues in the CDR3. Unmatched junction bases numbered 2, after V lost 4 bases and J lost 4 bases. Germline lookup yields CDR1 SGHRS and CDR2 YFSETQ. The CDR3 reads CASSGGQGNTIYF. In DNA form, the CDR3 reads TGCGCCAGCAGCGGGGGACAGGGAAACACCATATATTTT.

The rearrangement joins TRBV28 to TRBJ2-7; weak D call: TRBD2 (7 bases). The V and J ends lost 5 bases and 2 bases respectively, with 16 bases between them. Germline V CDR1 and CDR2: MDHEN, SYDVKM. The CDR3 extends over 15 amino acids. The DNA of the CDR3 is TGTGCCAGCAGTAGTGCAGGGGAGGGCCCCTACGAGCAGTACTTC. It specifies CASSSAGEGPYEQYF. Looking up the rest from reference TRBV28 and TRBJ2-7 gives the full variable domain: DVKVTQSSRYLVKRTGEKVFLECVQDMDHENMFWYRQDPGLGLRLIYFSYDVKMKEKGDIPEGYSVSREKKERFSLILESASTNQTSMYLCASSSAGEGPYEQYFGPGTRLTVT.

The V gene is TRBV5-4, the J gene TRBJ2-3, with no clear D. The CDR3 length is 15 residues. V was cut by 5 bases and J by 0 bases, with 13 bases left in between. Germline CDR1 is SGHNT and CDR2 is YYREEE (reference sequence). The CDR3 nucleotides are TGTGCCAGCAGGAAATCTGGTACTAGCACAGATACGCAGTATTTT. Its protein is CASRKSGTSTDTQYF.

The chain has TRBV6-1 and TRBJ1-2, with TRBD1 as a possible D gene (5 bases). Looked up from germline, CDR1 is MNHNS and CDR2 is SASEGT. The CDR3 spans 17 residues. The V end lost 2 bases, the J end lost 2 bases, and 18 bases lay between the germline ends. The CDR3 DNA reads as TGTGCCAGCAGTGAATTAAGGGGTGATGGTGAAAACTATGGCTACACCTTC. Amino acids: CASSELRGDGENYGYTF.

J is TRBJ2-5 and V is TRBV28, with 9 bases fitting TRBD1. The V and J ends lost 5 bases and 4 bases, in that order; junction bases with no gene match: 8. The CDR3 runs 15 residues. The germline V gene encodes CDR1 MDHEN and CDR2 SYDVKM. The CDR3 sequence is CASSRSGDRVETQYF. The CDR3 region has the DNA TGTGCCAGCAGTCGAAGCGGGGACAGGGTAGAGACCCAGTACTTC.

The V call is TRBV28, the J call TRBJ2-5; D ambiguous. The germline V gene encodes CDR1 MDHEN and CDR2 SYDVKM. The CDR3 is 14 residues long. V lost 2 bases, J lost 7 bases, and 14 bases lay in between. CDR3 DNA: TGTGCCAGCAGTTTACCGGTGGTTGGGTCGACCCAGTACTTC. This sequence encodes CASSLPVVGSTQYF.

The chain joins TRBV5-1 to TRBJ2-1; D is unclear. CDR1 and CDR2 from the germline V gene are SGHRS and YFSETQ. The CDR3 consists of 14 residues. Trimming removed 4 bases from V and 9 bases from J, with 17 bases in between. The CDR3 sequence is CASSPIKSGIEQFF. DNA for the CDR3: TGCGCCAGCAGCCCCATAAAGTCAGGCATTGAGCAGTTCTTC.

The J gene is TRBJ2-7, the V gene TRBV5-6; D gene uncertain. Deletions cut 6 bases from V and 5 bases from J, with 21 bases between. This CDR3 contains 15 residues. The germline V gene encodes CDR1 SGHDT and CDR2 YYEEEE. The DNA for the CDR3 is TGTGCCAGCACCCGCCTTAGTAGAGGACGTGACGAGCAGTACTTC. It encodes CASTRLSRGRDEQYF.